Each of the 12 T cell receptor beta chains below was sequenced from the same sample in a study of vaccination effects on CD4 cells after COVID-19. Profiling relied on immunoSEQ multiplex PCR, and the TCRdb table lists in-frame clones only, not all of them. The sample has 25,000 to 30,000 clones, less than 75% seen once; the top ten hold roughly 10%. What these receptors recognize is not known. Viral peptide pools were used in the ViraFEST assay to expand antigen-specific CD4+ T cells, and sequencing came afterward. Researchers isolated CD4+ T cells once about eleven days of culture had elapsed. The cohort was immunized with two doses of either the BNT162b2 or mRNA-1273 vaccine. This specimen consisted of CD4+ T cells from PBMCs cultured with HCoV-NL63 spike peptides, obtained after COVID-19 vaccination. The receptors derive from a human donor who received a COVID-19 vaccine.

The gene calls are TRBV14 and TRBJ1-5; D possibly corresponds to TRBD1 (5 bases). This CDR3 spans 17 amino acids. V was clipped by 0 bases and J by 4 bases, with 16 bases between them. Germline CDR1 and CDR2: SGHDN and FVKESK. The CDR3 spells CASSQDGCGTSNQPQHF. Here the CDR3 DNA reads TGTGCCAGCAGCCAAGATGGGTGTGGGACCTCAAATCAGCCCCAGCATTTT.

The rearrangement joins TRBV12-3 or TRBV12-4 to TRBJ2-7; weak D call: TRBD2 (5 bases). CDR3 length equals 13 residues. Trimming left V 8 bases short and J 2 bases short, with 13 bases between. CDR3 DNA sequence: TGTGCCAGCGCCTCCGGGAAGACCTACGAGCAGTACTTC. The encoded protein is CASASGKTYEQYF.

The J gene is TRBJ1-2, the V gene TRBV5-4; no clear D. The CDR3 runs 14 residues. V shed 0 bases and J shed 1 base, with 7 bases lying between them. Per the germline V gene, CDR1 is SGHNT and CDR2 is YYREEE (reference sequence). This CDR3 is CASSLAGSNYGYTF. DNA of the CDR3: TGTGCCAGCAGCTTGGCGGGCAGTAACTATGGCTACACCTTC.

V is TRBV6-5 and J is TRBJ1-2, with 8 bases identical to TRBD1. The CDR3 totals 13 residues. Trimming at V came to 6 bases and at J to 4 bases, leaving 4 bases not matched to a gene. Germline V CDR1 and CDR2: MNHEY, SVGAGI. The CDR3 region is CASRNTGGYGYTF. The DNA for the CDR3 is TGTGCCAGCAGAAATACAGGGGGCTATGGCTACACCTTC.

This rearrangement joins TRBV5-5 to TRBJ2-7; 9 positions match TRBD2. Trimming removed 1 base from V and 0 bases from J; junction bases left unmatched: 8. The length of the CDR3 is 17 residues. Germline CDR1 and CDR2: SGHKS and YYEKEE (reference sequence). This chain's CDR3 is CASSLSAGGLSSYEQYF. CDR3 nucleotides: TGTGCCAGCAGCTTGTCGGCGGGAGGGCTGAGCTCCTACGAGCAGTACTTC.

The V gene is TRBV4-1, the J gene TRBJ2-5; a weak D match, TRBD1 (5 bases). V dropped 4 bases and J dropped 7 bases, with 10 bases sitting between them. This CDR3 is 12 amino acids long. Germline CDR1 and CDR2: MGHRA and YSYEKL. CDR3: CASSPRDGTQYF. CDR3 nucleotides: TGCGCCAGCAGCCCCAGGGATGGGACCCAGTACTTC.

As DNA, the CDR3 is TGTGCCAGTAGTCGAACAGGGTATCCGCTTGAAAAACTGTTTTTT. It yields the protein CASSRTGYPLEKLFF. The rearrangement links TRBV19 to TRBJ1-4, with a tentative D call TRBD1 (6 bases). The V gene's germline CDR1 is LNHDA and CDR2 SQIVND (reference sequence). V gave up 5 bases and J gave up 7 bases, with 17 bases separating them. This CDR3 has 15 residues.

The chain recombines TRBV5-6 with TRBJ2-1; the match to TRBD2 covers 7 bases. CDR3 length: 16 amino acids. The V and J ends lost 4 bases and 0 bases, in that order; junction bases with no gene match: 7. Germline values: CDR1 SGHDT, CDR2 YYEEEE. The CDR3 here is CASSDSGTGSYNEQFF. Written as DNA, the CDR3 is TGTGCCAGCAGCGACAGCGGGACGGGCTCCTACAATGAGCAGTTCTTC.

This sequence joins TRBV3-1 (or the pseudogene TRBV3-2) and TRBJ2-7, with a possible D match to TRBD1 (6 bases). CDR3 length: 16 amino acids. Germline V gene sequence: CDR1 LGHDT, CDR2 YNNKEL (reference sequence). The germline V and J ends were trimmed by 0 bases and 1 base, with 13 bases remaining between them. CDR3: CASSQEEGVRSYEQYF. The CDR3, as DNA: TGTGCCAGCAGCCAAGAAGAGGGGGTTCGTTCCTACGAGCAGTACTTC.

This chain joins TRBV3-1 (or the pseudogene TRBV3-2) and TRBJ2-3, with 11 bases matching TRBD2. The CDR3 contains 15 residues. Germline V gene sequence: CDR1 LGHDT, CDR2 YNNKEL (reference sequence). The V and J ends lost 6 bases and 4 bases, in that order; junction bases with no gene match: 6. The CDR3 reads CASRSTGLAADTQYF. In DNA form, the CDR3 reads TGTGCCAGCAGGTCAACGGGACTAGCGGCAGATACGCAGTATTTT.

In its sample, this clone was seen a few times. CDR3 residues: CASSPGLKETQYF. CDR3 in DNA: TGTGCCAGCAGCCCGGGACTAAAAGAGACCCAGTACTTC. The chain carries TRBV3-1 (or the pseudogene TRBV3-2) and TRBJ2-5; 7 bases map to TRBD2. This CDR3 contains 13 residues. Losses at the gene ends were 4 bases for V and 3 bases for J; bases not matched to a gene: 2. Germline loops: CDR1 LGHDT, CDR2 YNNKEL (reference sequence).

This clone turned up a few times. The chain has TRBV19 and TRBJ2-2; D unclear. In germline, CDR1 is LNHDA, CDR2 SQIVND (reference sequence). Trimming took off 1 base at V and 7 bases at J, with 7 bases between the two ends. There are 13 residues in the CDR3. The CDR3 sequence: CASSIGVNGELFF. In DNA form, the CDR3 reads TGTGCCAGTAGTATAGGGGTAAACGGGGAGCTGTTTTTT. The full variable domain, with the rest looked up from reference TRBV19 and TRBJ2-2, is DGGITQSPKYLFRKEGQNVTLSCEQNLNHDAMYWYRQDPGQGLRLIYYSQIVNDFQKGDIAEGYSVSREKKESFPLTVTSAQKNPTAFYLCASSIGVNGELFFGEGSRLTVL.